The rows below give T cell receptor beta chains drawn from one sample of a study of T cells after yellow fever vaccination. TCRdb reprocessed the 5' RACE reads via MiXCR and lists one record per CDR3 protein. Of hundreds of thousands of distinct CDR3 sequences in the sample, 13% were seen once. The sample here was PBMCs, taken on the day of the yellow fever booster vaccination. The receptors were sampled from a man aged 25-45 years who received the YFV17D yellow fever vaccine. CDR3s include the opening cysteine and the closing phenylalanine or tryptophan. A D gene is named only where the DNA matches it firmly. Expanded clones get a size class; other rows say once, few or many, or leave the size out.

v_call,j_call,d_call,clone_size,cdr3_nt,cdr3_aa
TRBV7-2,TRBJ2-2,.,.,TGTGCCAGCAGCCAACAGGGTTCTACCGGGGAGCTGTTTTTT,CASSQQGSTGELFF
TRBV15,TRBJ1-2,.,.,TGTGCCACCAGCAGAGATAGTCTCGGGGCGGGCGGCTACACCTTC,CATSRDSLGAGGYTF
TRBV7-8,TRBJ1-1,.,.,TGTGCCAGCAGTCAGGGCTCGAACACTGAAGCTTTCTTT,CASSQGSNTEAFF
TRBV7-2,TRBJ2-7,.,.,TGTGCCAGCAGCTTGGGGTCGTCCAACTACGAGCAGTACTTC,CASSLGSSNYEQYF
TRBV20-1,TRBJ2-6,.,.,TGCAGTGCTAGGGGCGCCTCTGGGGCCAACGTCCTGACTTTC,CSARGASGANVLTF
TRBV20-1,TRBJ2-7,.,many,TGCAGTGCCGGGGTTTCCTCCTACGAGCAGTACTTC,CSAGVSSYEQYF
TRBV4-2,TRBJ2-2,.,.,TGTGCCAGCAGCCGAGCGGTCAACACCGGGGAGCTGTTATTT,CASSRAVNTGELLF
TRBV6-5,TRBJ2-3,.,few,TGTGCCAGCAGTTCCCCCAGCGGGAGCACAGATACGCAGTATTTT,CASSSPSGSTDTQYF
TRBV6-5,TRBJ2-7,.,.,TGTGCCAGCAGTTACGACGACTCTGGTCCCGAGCAGTACTTC,CASSYDDSGPEQYF
TRBV5-4,TRBJ2-7,TRBD2,.,TGTGCCAGCAGCCAAGGGGTCCTAGCGGGAGAGCAGCAGTACTTC,CASSQGVLAGEQQYF